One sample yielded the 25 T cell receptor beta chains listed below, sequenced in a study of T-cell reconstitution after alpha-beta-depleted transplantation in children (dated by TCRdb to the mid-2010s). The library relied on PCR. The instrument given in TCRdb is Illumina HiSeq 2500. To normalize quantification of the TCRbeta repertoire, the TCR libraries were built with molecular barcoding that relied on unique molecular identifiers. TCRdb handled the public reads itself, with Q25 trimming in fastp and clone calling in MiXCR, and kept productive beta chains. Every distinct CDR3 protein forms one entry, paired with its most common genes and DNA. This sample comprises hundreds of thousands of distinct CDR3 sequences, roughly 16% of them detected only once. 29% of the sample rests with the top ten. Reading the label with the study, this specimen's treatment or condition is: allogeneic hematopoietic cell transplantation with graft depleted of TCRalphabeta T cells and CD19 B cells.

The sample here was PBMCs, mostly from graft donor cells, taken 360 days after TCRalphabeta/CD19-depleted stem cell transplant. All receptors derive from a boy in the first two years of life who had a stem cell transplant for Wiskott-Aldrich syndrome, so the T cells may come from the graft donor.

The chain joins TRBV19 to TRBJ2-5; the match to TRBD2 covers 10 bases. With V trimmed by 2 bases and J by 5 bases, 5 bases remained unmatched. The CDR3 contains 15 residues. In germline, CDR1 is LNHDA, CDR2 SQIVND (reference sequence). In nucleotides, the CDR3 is TGTGCCAGTAGTATAAGGAGCGGGAGGGCGGAGACCCAGTACTTC. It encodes CASSIRSGRAETQYF.

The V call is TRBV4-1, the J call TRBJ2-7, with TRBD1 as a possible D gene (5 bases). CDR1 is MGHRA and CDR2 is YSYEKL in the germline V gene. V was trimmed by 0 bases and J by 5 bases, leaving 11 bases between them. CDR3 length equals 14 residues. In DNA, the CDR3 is TGCGCCAGCAGCCAAGAAAGGGCAGGGCACGAGCAGTACTTC. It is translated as CASSQERAGHEQYF.

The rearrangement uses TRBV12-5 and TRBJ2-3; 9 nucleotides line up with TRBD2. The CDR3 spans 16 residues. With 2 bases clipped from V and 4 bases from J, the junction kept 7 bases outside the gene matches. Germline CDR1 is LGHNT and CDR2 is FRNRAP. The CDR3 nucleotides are TGTGCTAGTGGTTTGAACCTAGCGGGGTTTGCAGATACGCAGTATTTT. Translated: CASGLNLAGFADTQYF.

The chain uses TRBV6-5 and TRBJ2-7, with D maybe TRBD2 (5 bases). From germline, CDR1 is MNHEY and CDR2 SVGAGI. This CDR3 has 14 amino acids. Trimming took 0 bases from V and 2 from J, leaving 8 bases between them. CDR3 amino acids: CASSYSSGPYEQYF. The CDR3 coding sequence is TGTGCCAGCAGTTACTCGAGCGGTCCCTACGAGCAGTACTTC.

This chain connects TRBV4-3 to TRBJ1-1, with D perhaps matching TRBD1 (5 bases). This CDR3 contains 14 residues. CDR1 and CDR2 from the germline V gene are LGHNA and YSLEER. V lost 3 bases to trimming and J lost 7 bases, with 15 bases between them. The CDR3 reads CASSHAGRRIEAFF. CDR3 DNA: TGCGCCAGCAGCCACGCAGGGAGAAGGATTGAAGCTTTCTTT.

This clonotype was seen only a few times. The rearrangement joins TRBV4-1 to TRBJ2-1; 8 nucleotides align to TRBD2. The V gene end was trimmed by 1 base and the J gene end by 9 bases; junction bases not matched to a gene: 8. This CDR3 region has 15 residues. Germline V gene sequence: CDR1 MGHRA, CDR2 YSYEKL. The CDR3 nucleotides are TGCGCCAGCAGCCAAGGTCGACGGGGGGGCGTTGAGCAGTTCTTC. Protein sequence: CASSQGRRGGVEQFF.

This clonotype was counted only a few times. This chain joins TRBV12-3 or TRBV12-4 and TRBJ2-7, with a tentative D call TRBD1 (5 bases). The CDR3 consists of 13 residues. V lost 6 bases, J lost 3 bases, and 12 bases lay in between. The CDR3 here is CASSLDIFYEQYF. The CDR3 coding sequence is TGTGCCAGCAGCCTGGACATTTTCTACGAGCAGTACTTC.

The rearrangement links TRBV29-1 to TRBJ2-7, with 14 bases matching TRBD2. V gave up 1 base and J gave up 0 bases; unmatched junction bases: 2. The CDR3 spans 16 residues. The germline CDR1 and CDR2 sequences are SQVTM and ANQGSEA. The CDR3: CSVEGGTSGGSYEQYF. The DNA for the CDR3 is TGCAGCGTTGAAGGAGGGACTAGCGGGGGCTCCTACGAGCAGTACTTC.

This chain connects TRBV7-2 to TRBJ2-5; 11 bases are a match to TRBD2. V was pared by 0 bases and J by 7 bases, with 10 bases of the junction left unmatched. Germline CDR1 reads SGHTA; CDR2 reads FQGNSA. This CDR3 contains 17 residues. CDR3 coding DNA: TGTGCCAGCAGCTTAGCCGCCACTAGCGGGAGTTATCGGACCCAGTACTTC. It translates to CASSLAATSGSYRTQYF.

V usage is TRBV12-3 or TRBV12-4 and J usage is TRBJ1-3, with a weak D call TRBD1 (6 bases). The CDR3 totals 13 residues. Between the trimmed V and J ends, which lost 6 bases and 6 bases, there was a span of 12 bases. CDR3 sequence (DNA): TGTGCCAGCAGGCCTGACAGGTCAAACACCATATATTTT. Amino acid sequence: CASRPDRSNTIYF.

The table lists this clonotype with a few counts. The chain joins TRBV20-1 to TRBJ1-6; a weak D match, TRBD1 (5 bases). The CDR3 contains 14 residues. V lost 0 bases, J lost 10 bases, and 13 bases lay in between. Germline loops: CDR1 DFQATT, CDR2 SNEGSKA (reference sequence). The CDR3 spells CSARDTQGGSPLHF. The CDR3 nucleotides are TGCAGTGCTAGAGATACCCAGGGTGGGTCACCCCTCCACTTT.

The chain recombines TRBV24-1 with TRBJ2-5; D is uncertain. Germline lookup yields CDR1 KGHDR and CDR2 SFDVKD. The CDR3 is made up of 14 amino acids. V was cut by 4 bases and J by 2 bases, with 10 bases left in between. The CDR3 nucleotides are TGTGCCACCAGTGACCGGACGGCTCAAGAGACCCAGTACTTC. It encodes CATSDRTAQETQYF.

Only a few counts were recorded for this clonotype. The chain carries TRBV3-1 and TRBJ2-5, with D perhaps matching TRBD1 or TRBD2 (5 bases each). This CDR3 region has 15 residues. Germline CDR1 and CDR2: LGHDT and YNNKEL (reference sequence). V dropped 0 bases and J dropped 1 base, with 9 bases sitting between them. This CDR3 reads CASSQDRDPQETQYF. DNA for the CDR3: TGTGCCAGCAGCCAAGATCGGGACCCCCAAGAGACCCAGTACTTC.

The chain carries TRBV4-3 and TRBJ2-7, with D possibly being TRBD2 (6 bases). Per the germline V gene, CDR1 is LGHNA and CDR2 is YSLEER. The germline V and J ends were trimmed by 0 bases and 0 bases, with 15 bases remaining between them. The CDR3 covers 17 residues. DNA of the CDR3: TGCGCCAGCAGCCAAGATCGGTCGGGAGATAGCTCCTACGAGCAGTACTTC. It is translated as CASSQDRSGDSSYEQYF.

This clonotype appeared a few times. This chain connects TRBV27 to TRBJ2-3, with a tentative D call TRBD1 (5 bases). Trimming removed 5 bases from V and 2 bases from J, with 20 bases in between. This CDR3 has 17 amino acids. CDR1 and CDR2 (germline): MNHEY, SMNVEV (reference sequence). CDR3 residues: CASSINSAGKPTDTQYF. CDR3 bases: TGTGCCAGCAGTATTAACTCCGCAGGGAAACCCACAGATACGCAGTATTTT.

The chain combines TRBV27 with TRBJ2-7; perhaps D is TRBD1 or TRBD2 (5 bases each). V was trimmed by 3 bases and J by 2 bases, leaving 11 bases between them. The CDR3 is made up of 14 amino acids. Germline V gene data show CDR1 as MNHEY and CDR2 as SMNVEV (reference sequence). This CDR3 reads CASSFTGRPYEQYF. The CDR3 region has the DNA TGTGCCAGCAGTTTCACGGGACGGCCCTACGAGCAGTACTTC.

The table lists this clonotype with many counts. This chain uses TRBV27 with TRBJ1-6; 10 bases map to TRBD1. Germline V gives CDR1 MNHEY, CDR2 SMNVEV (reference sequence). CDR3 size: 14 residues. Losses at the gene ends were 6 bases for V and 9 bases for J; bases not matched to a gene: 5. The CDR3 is CASRRDRGGSPLHF. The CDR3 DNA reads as TGTGCCAGCAGACGGGACAGGGGCGGTTCACCCCTCCACTTT.

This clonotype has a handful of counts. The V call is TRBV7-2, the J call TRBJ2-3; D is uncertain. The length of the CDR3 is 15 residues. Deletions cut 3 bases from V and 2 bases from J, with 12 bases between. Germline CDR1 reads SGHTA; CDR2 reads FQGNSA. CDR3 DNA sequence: TGTGCCAGCAGCTTCAGAGTCGGAGCCACAGATACGCAGTATTTT. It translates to CASSFRVGATDTQYF.

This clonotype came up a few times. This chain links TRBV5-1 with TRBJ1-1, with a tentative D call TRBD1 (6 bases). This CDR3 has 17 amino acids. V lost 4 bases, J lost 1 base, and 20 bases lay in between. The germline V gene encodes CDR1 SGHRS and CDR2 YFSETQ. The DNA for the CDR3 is TGCGCCAGCAGCGGGTCCGCGGGGGCCCGTTGGAACACTGAAGCTTTCTTT. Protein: CASSGSAGARWNTEAFF.

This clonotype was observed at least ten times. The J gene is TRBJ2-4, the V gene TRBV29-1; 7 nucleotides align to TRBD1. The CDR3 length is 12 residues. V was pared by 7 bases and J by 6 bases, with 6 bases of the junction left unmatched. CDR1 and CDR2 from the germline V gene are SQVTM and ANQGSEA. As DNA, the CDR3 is TGCAGCGCTAGGGGGCTGTTAAACATTCAGTACTTC. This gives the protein CSARGLLNIQYF. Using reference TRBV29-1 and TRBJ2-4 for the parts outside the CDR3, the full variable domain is SAVISQKPSRDICQRGTSLTIQCQVDSQVTMMFWYRQQPGQSLTLIATANQGSEATYESGFVIDKFPISRPNLTFSTLTVSNMSPEDSSIYLCSARGLLNIQYFGAGTRLSVL.

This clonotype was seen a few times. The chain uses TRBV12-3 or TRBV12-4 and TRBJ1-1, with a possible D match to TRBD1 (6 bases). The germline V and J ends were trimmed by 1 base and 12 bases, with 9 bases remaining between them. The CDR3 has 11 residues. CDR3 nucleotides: TGTGCCAGCAGTTTAGGAGGGGGAACTTTCTTT. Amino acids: CASSLGGGTFF.

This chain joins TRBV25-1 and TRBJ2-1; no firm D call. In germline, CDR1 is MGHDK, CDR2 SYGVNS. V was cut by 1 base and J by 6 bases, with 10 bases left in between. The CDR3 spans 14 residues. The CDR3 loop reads CASSEFRVGNEQFF. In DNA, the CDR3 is TGTGCCAGCAGTGAATTTAGAGTCGGCAATGAGCAGTTCTTC.

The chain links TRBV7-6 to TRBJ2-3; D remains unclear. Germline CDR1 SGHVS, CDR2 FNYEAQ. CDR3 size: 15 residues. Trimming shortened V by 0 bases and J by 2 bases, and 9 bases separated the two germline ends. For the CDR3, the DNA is TGTGCCAGCAGCTTAGCTAGGGCAGCCACAGATACGCAGTATTTT. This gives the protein CASSLARAATDTQYF.

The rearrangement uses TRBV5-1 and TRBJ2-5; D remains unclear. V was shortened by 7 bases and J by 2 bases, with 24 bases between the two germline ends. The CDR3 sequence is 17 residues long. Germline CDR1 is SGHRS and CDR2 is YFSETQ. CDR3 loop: CASAPPLFIGEQETQYF. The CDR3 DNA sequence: TGCGCCAGCGCACCCCCCCTATTTATTGGCGAACAAGAGACCCAGTACTTC.

This CDR3 is CASSLQAGDQRVQYF. DNA of the CDR3: TGTGCCAGCAGCTTACAAGCGGGAGACCAAAGGGTGCAGTACTTC. The chain recombines TRBV7-2 with TRBJ2-7; 8 positions match TRBD2. V shed 2 bases, J shed 9 bases, and the junction held 12 bases outside the gene matches. Germline CDR1 SGHTA, CDR2 FQGNSA. This CDR3 has 15 residues.